This TCR beta chain came from a study of T cells in Graves' hyperthyroidism and ophthalmopathy. CDR1 is SGHAT and CDR2 is FQNNGV in the germline V gene. V was clipped by 4 bases and J by 4 bases; unmatched bases: 7. This CDR3 comprises 16 residues. In its sample, this clonotype was seen a few times. Antigen unknown. RNA transcripts were the template for amplifying TCR beta CDR3 regions. The HTBI primer set drove a first-round RT-PCR of the TCR CDR3. TCRdb reprocessed the multiplex PCR reads with MiXCR, giving one entry per CDR3 protein. The sample includes about 700,000 distinct CDR3 sequences, 13% to 15% of them seen just once. Orbital computed tomography, thyroid ultrasound, serum thyroxine and TRAb, and clinical symptoms together informed the diagnoses. Whole-study results and caveats: Most clonotypes that expanded in the thyroid above 0.001 also showed up in blood.

This clonotype was sampled from a woman between 18 and 29 years old with Graves' hyperthyroidism. This chain connects TRBV11-2 to TRBJ2-2; 9 nucleotides match TRBD1. The sequenced sample consisted of blood. The CDR3 is CASSSTGTGSTGELFF. The CDR3 DNA reads as TGTGCCAGCAGCTCAACCGGGACAGGGTCCACCGGGGAGCTGTTTTTT.